This T cell receptor beta chain came from a study of shared clonotypes between healthy human individuals (TCRdb year 2020). In the study overall: The cohort comprised a couple of women and a few men aged 18 to 49 years. Libraries were prepared and TCR repertoires were sequenced by different laboratories using diverse techniques, in order to increase sequencing depth and limit assay-specific biases. The study deeply sequenced blood TCR repertoires of about 5 healthy adults to estimate repertoire size and the extent of clonotype sharing between individuals. Between about 0.9 and 9 billion PBMCs per donor were obtained by leukapheresis. For each donor, CD4 naive and CD4 memory were each given three plates, CD8 naive was given two plates, and CD8 memory was given one plate.

Using the deep immunoSEQ assay, TCR CDR3 regions were amplified from genomic DNA by multiplex PCR. Extracted genomic DNA from each cell subset was spread evenly across all wells of several immunoSEQ 96-well plates, with each plate serving as a replicate. For sorted subsets, 150 to 200 ng genomic DNA, equal to tens of thousands of T cell genomes, was loaded into each replicate PCR. Purified libraries were measured with a Qubit 3.0 fluorometer, size-checked on a Bioanalyzer 2100, and measured again with the KAPA Library Quantification kit. Every immunoSEQ 96-well plate was sequenced on a dedicated single-read 150-cycle Illumina NextSeq 550 flow cell. On the study's bioinformatics: Because the immunoSEQ output held only junctional sequences and lacked quality scores, the filtering could not match the filtering applied to full-length reads. Sequences were annotated with PyIR, a Python wrapper for IgBLAST v1.9, and V/J genes and CDR3 were assigned using IMGT germline references. Reads with weak V/J assignments (E-value above 1e-6), missing CDR3, stop codons, out-of-frame junctions, or ambiguous translated residues were removed. V3J clonotypes were defined as sequences sharing an identical inferred V gene, J gene, and CDR3 amino acid sequence. The percentage overlap between two repertoires was calculated by dividing the number of shared unique clonotypes by the size of the smaller repertoire. RTK rarefaction, the Chao1 estimator, and Recon v2.1 estimates of unobserved clonotypes were used to assess repertoire richness. OLGA was used to compute generation probabilities for all TCRbeta clonotypes that the gDNA method yielded from several donors. The immuneACCESS repertoire file appears here via TCRdb, limited to in-frame rearrangements. These files lack a portion of the clones; in checked studies, under half of the deficit traces to unresolved V genes, and the cause of the others is not known. V and J calls and clone size come straight from that table; D and trimming were deduced from the DNA. Counted in this sample were over 1.4 million clones; more than 95% of them appeared once. Approximately 1.1% of the sample is taken by the ten largest.

The donors were healthy, HIV-negative adults who had no recently reported acute infections or vaccinations. Every donor was a Caucasian adult residing in Nashville, Tennessee, USA. CD4+ T cells were enriched by magnetic negative selection, after which naive cells were positively selected on CD45RA and the negative fraction was taken as the memory subset. After blood collection by leukapheresis, PBMCs were isolated using Ficoll-Histopaque density gradient centrifugation and then cryopreserved in the vapor phase of liquid nitrogen. Purity and quantity of every magnetically sorted T cell population were checked by analytical flow cytometry. Genomic DNA was isolated from every sorted fraction and measured by UV absorbance on a Nanodrop 2000c. V is clipped by 3 bases and J by 0 bases, and the sequence between their germline boundaries is 9 bases long. The CDR3 numbers 15 residues from cysteine through phenylalanine. Left in the record is the CDR3 DNA by itself, 45 bases read in frame from the first base. CDR1 and CDR2 (LNHDA, SQIVND) derive from the germline V gene (reference sequence).

General study outcomes and caveats: Sampling was restricted to blood, and TCR repertoires in tissue are likely to differ from TCR repertoires in blood. Pairwise subsampling led to the expectation that sequencing depth would affect the degree of clonotype sharing among donors. Naive subsets generally had larger estimated clonotype richness than memory subsets. Sharing across several donors was observed for approximately 5% of naive CD4, under 4% of naive CD8, about 2.3% of memory CD4, and around 0.44% of memory CD8 clonotypes. Clonotypes shared by all four sorted-subset donors showed higher generation probabilities than non-shared clonotypes. The small number of donors limited the genetic and exposure-history diversity represented. Rarefaction of sorted-subset datasets indicated incomplete sequencing despite the large sequencing depth.

Of note for this clone: The clone's antigen remains unknown. Per-base quality was not reported, and no clone a single base away is much larger than it.

The chain links TRBV19 with TRBJ1-3; the D gene is perhaps TRBD1, on 5 matching bases. The receptor was derived from a young man in good health. The sequenced sample was naive CD4+ T cells sorted from blood. The cell subset or site tag for this specimen amounts to: CD45RA+ positively selected. The bases are TGTGCCAGTAGTATTCAGGGCGCCTCTGGAAACACCATATATTTT. Translated, it gives CASSIQGASGNTIYF.